This T cell receptor beta chain derives from a study of blood T cell repertoires in COVID-19. Study in general: The analysed material was cDNA or gDNA that came from T cells, B-cell-depleted T cells, or PBMCs.

The germline V gene encodes CDR1 SGHNT and CDR2 YYREEE (reference sequence). This CDR3 comprises 14 residues. V lost 1 base, J lost 4 bases, and 11 bases lay in between. Original processing methods: Estimates of nucleated cell counts were drawn from the amplification of reference gene primers. Libraries were prepared by immunoSEQ multiplex PCR; TCRdb keeps only in-frame clonotypes and omits some of them. The V and J calls and clone size are taken from that table; D and trimming were inferred from the DNA. The table has more than 250,000 clones, more than 70% seen once. This chain uses TRBV5-4 with TRBJ1-1, with D maybe TRBD1 (5 bases). The receptor was derived from a woman aged 45-65 years with acute or convalescent COVID-19. The sequencing sample was made of peripheral blood. CDR3 amino acids: CASSLQGFGTEAFF. In nucleotides, the CDR3 is TGTGCCAGCAGCTTGCAGGGATTCGGCACTGAAGCTTTCTTT.